This paragraph covers one T cell receptor (beta chain) sequence. Its specificity is not known. These data are taken from a study of T cell responses to AZD1222 COVID-19 vaccine. Study-level results: As reported, nearly half of all spike-specific TCRs target variant regions that are unmutated.

Sequencing was performed with immunoSEQ multiplex PCR; in TCRdb, only in-frame clones are kept and a portion is missing. There are 130,000 to 150,000 clones in the sample; roughly nine tenths occur only once, and 2.5% to 3.5% lies in the top ten. V was pared by 5 bases and J by 5 bases, with 15 bases between. Germline-derived CDR1 and CDR2 are GTSNPN and SVGIG (reference sequence). The CDR3 loop spans 13 amino acids. The clonotype comes from an adult in good health. The sequenced sample was peripheral blood, obtained on day 0 of AZD1222 vaccination. The chain is built from TRBV30 and TRBJ1-2; D may be TRBD1 (5 bases). CDR3 amino acids: CAWGGAGRYGYTF. CDR3 sequence (DNA): TGTGCCTGGGGAGGGGCAGGGCGATATGGCTACACCTTC.